This T cell receptor beta chain derives from a study of T cell clonotyping in hematopoietic cell transplantation. Study-level information: Pretransplant recipient samples were taken after cytoreduction.

Findings of the study overall: Pathologically expanded recipient clonotypes increased progressively from day 30 to day 180 as diversity fell. Broader posttransplant TCR repertoire diversity was predicted by graft donor and pretransplant recipient Inverse Simpson Index values.

Sequencing was performed with immunoSEQ multiplex PCR; in TCRdb, only in-frame clones are kept and a portion is missing. In the table there are 25,000 to 35,000 clones, around 93% of which are singletons. With respect to this clone: The antigen is undetermined.

The time point denotes: recipient sample about 28 days before transplant, after cytoreduction. The source of this sequence is a man in his fifties or sixties with acute myeloid leukemia. Some clones in this sample may be carry-over from other donors' samples. Sequences were derived from peripheral blood mononuclear cells, sampled before stem cell transplant.

This CDR3 reads CASSQGWRGTGELFF. Here the CDR3 DNA reads TGCGCCAGCAGCCAAGGGTGGCGGGGGACCGGGGAGCTGTTTTTT. The chain carries TRBV4-3 and TRBJ2-2, with 7 bases that match TRBD2. Unmatched junction bases numbered 4, after V lost 1 base and J lost 5 bases. This CDR3 is built from 15 residues. Germline loops: CDR1 LGHNA, CDR2 YSLEER.